This entry describes one TCR beta chain. Antigen: not known. Sequenced by immunoSEQ multiplex PCR; TCRdb stores in-frame clones only, minus some. The table includes a few thousand clones, approximately 78% detected once. The CDR3 sequence is 15 residues long. CDR1 is KGHSH and CDR2 is LQKENI in the germline V gene. Trimming left V 2 bases short and J 4 bases short, with 13 bases between. This specimen belongs to a study of T cell clonotyping in hematopoietic cell transplantation. Study findings and constraints: At the given depth, recipient repertoires were over 95% de novo clonotypes.

The chain links TRBV18 to TRBJ2-3; D ambiguous. Specimen: peripheral blood mononuclear cells, collected 30 days after allogeneic stem cell transplant. The sequence was collected from a male patient in his sixties or seventies who had an allogeneic stem cell transplant from an unrelated donor, so the T cells may come from the graft donor. Some clones in this sample may be carry-over from other donors' samples. The chain's CDR3 is CASSPSPSPADTQYF. DNA for the CDR3: TGTGCCAGCTCACCATCGCCGAGTCCCGCAGATACGCAGTATTTT.